Included here is one T cell receptor (beta chain) sequence, with context. Its cognate antigen is unknown. Germline and junction disagree at one end, which may indicate a read error. cDNA reverse transcribed from extracted RNA served as the sequencing template. Profiled with immunoSEQ multiplex PCR; TCRdb holds only in-frame clones, not every one. Here the sample spans approximately 140,000 clones, about four fifths being singletons. As to treatment: oral pan-JAK inhibitor, 5-10 mg twice daily. Both peripheral blood and punch biopsies of lesional scalp skin were obtained from patients who had alopecia areata. Investigators sorted PBMCs to obtain both CD4+ and CD8+ T cells. The data originate from a study of CD8+ T cells in alopecia areata. General observations from the study: Both scalp clonality and the expanded CD8+ clones among the top 100 showed a significant decrease with tofacitinib. Among the cells sequenced in scalp samples are also the resident alphabeta T cells of normal skin.

Germline V gene data show CDR1 as SQVTM and CDR2 as ANQGSEA. The length of the CDR3 is 11 residues. Sequenced material: CD8+ T cells sorted from blood, taken at week 4, from a patient treated with tofacitinib. The receptor comes from a human donor with alopecia areata. The rearrangement links TRBV29-1 to TRBJ2-7, with TRBD2 as a possible D gene (6 bases). The CDR3 coding sequence is TGCAGCGTTGGGGGGGAGTCCGATCTGGACTTC. Protein sequence: CSVGGESDLDF.